The entry that follows covers one TCR beta chain sequence. Execution of the assay was at deep level. Original processing methods: There were no quality scores in the junction-only immunoSEQ sequences, so filtering differed. This table comes from immunoSEQ multiplex PCR, and its TCRdb copy is limited to in-frame clones, with some not included. That table gives V, J and clone size, and the DNA gave D and trimming. Among about 650,000 clones listed, around 95% were seen once. CDR3 size: 11 residues. Trimming pared 6 bases from V and 10 bases from J, leaving 12 bases between. CDR1 SEHNR and CDR2 FQNEAQ come from the germline V gene (reference sequence). The data stem from a study of shared clonotypes between healthy human individuals. CD8 cells classed as naive were CD45RO-negative and positively selected for CCR7, excluding terminally differentiated effector memory CD45RA+ cells.

V and J are TRBV7-9 and TRBJ1-2; D not certain. The receptor's source is a woman in her twenties or thirties in good health. Sequencing was performed on naive CD8+ T cells sorted from blood. For the CDR3, the DNA is TGTGCCAGCAGTCCCTATTACAACTACACCTTC. Residues: CASSPYYNYTF.